The clone carrying this T cell receptor (beta chain) was observed a single time. This specimen belongs to a study of blood T cell repertoires in COVID-19. Study as a whole: Italy, Spain and the United States were the sources of the convalescent and acute COVID-19 samples.

Authors' methods: Quantification of nucleated cells was approximated via reference gene primer amplification. TCRdb's table, derived via immunoSEQ multiplex PCR, lists solely in-frame clones and lacks some. V and J calls and clone size follow that table, whereas D and trimming were derived from the DNA. The table has 200,000 to 300,000 clones, 85% to 90% seen once. This CDR3 is 14 amino acids long. J gave up 0 bases and V 5 bases, and 3 bases lay outside the gene matches. Germline-derived CDR1 and CDR2 are KGHSH and LQKENI. The rearrangement links TRBV18 to TRBJ1-1; 7 nucleotides align to TRBD1. This TCR was recovered from an older woman with active or convalescent COVID-19. The sample comprised peripheral blood. Written as DNA, the CDR3 is TGTGCCAGCTCAAGGGACAGTCTGAACACTGAAGCTTTCTTT. Its protein product is CASSRDSLNTEAFF.